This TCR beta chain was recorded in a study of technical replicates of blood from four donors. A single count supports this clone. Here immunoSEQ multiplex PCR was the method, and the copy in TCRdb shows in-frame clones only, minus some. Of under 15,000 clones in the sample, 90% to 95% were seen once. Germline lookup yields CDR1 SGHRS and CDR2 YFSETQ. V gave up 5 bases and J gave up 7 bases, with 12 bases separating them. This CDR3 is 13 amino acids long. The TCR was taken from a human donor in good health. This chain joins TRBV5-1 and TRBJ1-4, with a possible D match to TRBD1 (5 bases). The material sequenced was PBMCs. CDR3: CASSNGGGEKLFF. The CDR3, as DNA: TGCGCCAGCAGTAACGGCGGGGGTGAAAAACTGTTTTTT.